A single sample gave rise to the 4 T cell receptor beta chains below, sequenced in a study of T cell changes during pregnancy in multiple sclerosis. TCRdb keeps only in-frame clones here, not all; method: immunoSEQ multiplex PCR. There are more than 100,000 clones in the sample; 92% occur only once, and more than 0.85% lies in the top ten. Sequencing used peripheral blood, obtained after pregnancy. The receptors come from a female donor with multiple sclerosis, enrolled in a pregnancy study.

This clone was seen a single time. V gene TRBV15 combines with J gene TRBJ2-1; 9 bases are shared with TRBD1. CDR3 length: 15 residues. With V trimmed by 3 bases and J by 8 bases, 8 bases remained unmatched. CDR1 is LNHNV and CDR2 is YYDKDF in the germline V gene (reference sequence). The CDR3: CATSRATGTGYEQFF. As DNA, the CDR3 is TGTGCCACCAGCAGGGCTACCGGGACAGGGTATGAGCAGTTCTTC.

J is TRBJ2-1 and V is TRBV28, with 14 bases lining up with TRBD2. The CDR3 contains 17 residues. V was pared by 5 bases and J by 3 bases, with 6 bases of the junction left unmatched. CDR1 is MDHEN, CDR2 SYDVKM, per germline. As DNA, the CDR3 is TGTGCCAGCAGTCACCGGACTAGCGGGAGGAACTACAATGAGCAGTTCTTC. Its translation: CASSHRTSGRNYNEQFF.

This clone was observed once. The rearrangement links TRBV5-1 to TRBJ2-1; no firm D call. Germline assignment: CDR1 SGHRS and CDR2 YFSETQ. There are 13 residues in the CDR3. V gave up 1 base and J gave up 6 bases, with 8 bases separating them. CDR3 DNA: TGCGCCAGCAGCTTGCTTTCGGTCAATGAGCAGTTCTTC. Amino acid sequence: CASSLLSVNEQFF. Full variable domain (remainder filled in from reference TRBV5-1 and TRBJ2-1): KAGVTQTPRYLIKTRGQQVTLSCSPISGHRSVSWYQQTPGQGLQFLFEYFSETQRNKGNFPGRFSGRQFSNSRSEMNVSTLELGDSALYLCASSLLSVNEQFFGPGTRLTVL.

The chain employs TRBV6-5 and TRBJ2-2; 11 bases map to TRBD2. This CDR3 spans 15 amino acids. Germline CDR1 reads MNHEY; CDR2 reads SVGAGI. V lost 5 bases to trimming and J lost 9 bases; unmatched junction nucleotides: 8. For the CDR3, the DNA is TGTGCCAGCAGTAGTCTAGCGGGGGGCAGATGGGAGCTGTTTTTT. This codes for CASSSLAGGRWELFF.